Below, one T cell receptor beta chain is given with its context. Antigen unknown. Germline CDR1 reads MDHEN; CDR2 reads SYDVKM. The CDR3 has 13 amino acids. J lost 11 bases, V lost 5 bases, and 10 bases had no gene match. Adult Caucasians living in Nashville, Tennessee made up all of the donors. Only in-frame clones appear in the TCRdb table, and some are missing; sequencing was by immunoSEQ multiplex PCR. In the table there are 90,000 to 120,000 clones, 67% of which are singletons. These data come from a study of shared clonotypes between healthy human individuals. General study points: Clonotypes shared by all four donors outscored non-shared clonotypes in generation probability. Sampling involved blood alone; tissue repertoires likely differ. Richness estimates generally favored naive over memory subsets.

What was sequenced was memory CD8+ T cells sorted from blood. Subset in this sample: CD45RO+ cells pooled with CCR7-negative TemRA cells. The rearrangement uses TRBV28 and TRBJ1-1, with TRBD1 matching 8 bases. The sequence derives from a woman in her twenties or thirties in good health. The CDR3 DNA reads as TGTGCCAGCAGTAAGGACAGGGCTTGGACGGCTTTCTTT. This encodes CASSKDRAWTAFF.